These 16 T cell receptor beta chains were sequenced from one sample in a study of cytomegalovirus exposure and HLA in healthy donors. The study ran its PCR with 60 Vbeta and 13 Jbeta primers. The assay was immunoSEQ multiplex PCR, and TCRdb's table has in-frame clones only and misses some. This table holds 60,000 to 75,000 clones, about two thirds found once. What was sequenced was PBMCs. The origin of the receptors is a woman aged 40 to 50 in good health and CMV-seropositive.

The chain uses TRBV2 and TRBJ1-5; no firm D call. The ends were cut back, 3 bases at V and 2 bases at J, with 11 bases in the middle. This CDR3 comprises 15 residues. Germline V gene sequence: CDR1 SNHLY, CDR2 FYNNEI. This chain's CDR3 is CASSDRTRGNQPQHF. In DNA form, the CDR3 reads TGTGCCAGCAGTGACCGTACTAGGGGCAATCAGCCCCAGCATTTT.

This chain connects TRBV29-1 to TRBJ2-5, with D uncertain. The CDR3 extends over 12 amino acids. Germline CDR1 SQVTM, CDR2 ANQGSEA. V was pared by 2 bases and J by 2 bases, with 6 bases between. This chain's CDR3 is CSVEPGQETQYF. The CDR3 nucleotides read TGCAGCGTTGAACCCGGGCAAGAGACCCAGTACTTC.

The V and J genes are TRBV29-1 and TRBJ1-1; D is ambiguous. The V gene's germline CDR1 is SQVTM and CDR2 ANQGSEA. The CDR3 length is 14 residues. Trimming stripped 1 base from V and 0 bases from J, with 9 bases between. In DNA, the CDR3 is TGCAGCGTTGAAGTGGGAGGGATGAACACTGAAGCTTTCTTT. Its translation: CSVEVGGMNTEAFF.

This clone was picked up a small number of times. This chain uses TRBV13 with TRBJ2-7; 9 bases line up with TRBD1. CDR3 length: 12 residues. With 9 bases clipped from V and 5 bases from J, the junction kept 5 bases outside the gene matches. Germline CDR1 and CDR2: PRHDT and FYEKMQ (reference sequence). CDR3 coding DNA: TGTGCCAGTCGGACAGGGGCCAACGAGCAGTACTTC. Protein sequence: CASRTGANEQYF. The full variable domain, completed using reference TRBV13 and TRBJ2-7, is AAGVIQSPRHLIKEKRETATLKCYPIPRHDTVYWYQQGPGQDPQFLISFYEKMQSDKGSIPDRFSAQQFSDYHSELNMSSLELGDSALYFCASRTGANEQYFGPGTRLTVT.

The chain combines TRBV5-1 with TRBJ2-5; TRBD2 agrees at 16 bases. This CDR3 spans 16 amino acids. With 4 bases clipped from V and 6 bases from J, the junction kept 6 bases outside the gene matches. Germline lookup yields CDR1 SGHRS and CDR2 YFSETQ. CDR3 in amino acids: CASSPGLAGGPKTQYF. DNA for the CDR3: TGCGCCAGCAGCCCGGGACTAGCGGGGGGGCCGAAGACCCAGTACTTC.

J is TRBJ2-5 and V is TRBV9; 9 bases are shared with TRBD2. J was trimmed by 0 bases and V by 1 base; bases with no gene match: 4. Germline CDR1 and CDR2: SGDLS and YYNGEE. This CDR3 is built from 16 residues. CDR3 nucleotides: TGTGCCAGCAGCGTATCGGCTAGCGGGGACCAAGAGACCCAGTACTTC. Translating gives CASSVSASGDQETQYF.

The genes are TRBV19 and TRBJ1-5; 7 bases are a match to TRBD1. V gave up 3 bases and J gave up 4 bases; unmatched junction bases: 6. The V gene's germline CDR1 is LNHDA and CDR2 SQIVND (reference sequence). The CDR3 contains 15 residues. CDR3 coding DNA: TGTGCCAGTAGTATCGAGGACAGGCGAAATCAGCCCCAGCATTTT. It yields the protein CASSIEDRRNQPQHF.

V gene TRBV12-5 combines with J gene TRBJ2-1, with 9 nucleotides matching TRBD2. Germline V gives CDR1 LGHNT, CDR2 FRNRAP. The CDR3 is made up of 17 amino acids. Unmatched junction bases numbered 8, after V lost 1 base and J lost 4 bases. The CDR3 here is CASGLDFSGGPYNEQFF. The DNA for the CDR3 is TGTGCTAGTGGTTTGGACTTTAGCGGGGGCCCTTACAATGAGCAGTTCTTC.

This clone was detected a few times. The chain is built from TRBV18 and TRBJ1-1; 8 positions agree with TRBD1. V lost 3 bases to trimming and J lost 6 bases; unmatched junction nucleotides: 3. The germline V gene encodes CDR1 KGHSH and CDR2 LQKENI. The CDR3 loop spans 13 amino acids. The CDR3 here is CASSPGQGAEAFF. CDR3 bases: TGTGCCAGCTCACCCGGACAGGGCGCTGAAGCTTTCTTT.

This clone is a singleton in its sample. The chain joins TRBV29-1 to TRBJ1-1; 7 bases are a match to TRBD1. This CDR3 is 13 amino acids long. The germline CDR1 and CDR2 sequences are SQVTM and ANQGSEA. The trim removed 7 bases at V and 3 bases at J, leaving 8 bases unmatched. The CDR3 region is CSALTGADTEAFF. The CDR3 bases are TGCAGCGCCTTAACAGGGGCGGACACTGAAGCTTTCTTT. Based on the CDR3 plus reference TRBV29-1 and TRBJ1-1, the full variable domain is SAVISQKPSRDICQRGTSLTIQCQVDSQVTMMFWYRQQPGQSLTLIATANQGSEATYESGFVIDKFPISRPNLTFSTLTVSNMSPEDSSIYLCSALTGADTEAFFGQGTRLTVV.

The chain employs TRBV4-1 and TRBJ2-1, with D tentatively TRBD2 (6 bases). This CDR3 has 18 residues. The V gene's germline CDR1 is MGHRA and CDR2 YSYEKL. The V and J ends lost 2 bases and 8 bases respectively, with 25 bases between them. The CDR3 region has the DNA TGCGCCAGCAGCCAAAGAGGCGGGAACTTCGCCGGACGGGATGAGCAGTTCTTC. This translates into CASSQRGGNFAGRDEQFF.

The rearrangement uses TRBV7-2 and TRBJ2-7, with TRBD2 identical over 7 bases. From germline, CDR1 is SGHTA and CDR2 FQGNSA. With V trimmed by 5 bases and J by 0 bases, 13 bases remained unmatched. The CDR3 length is 17 residues. Written as DNA, the CDR3 is TGTGCCAGCAGCAATCCTTCTAGCGGCCCCACCTCCTACGAGCAGTACTTC. It translates to CASSNPSSGPTSYEQYF. The whole variable domain, filled in from reference TRBV7-2 and TRBJ2-7, reads GAGVSQSPSNKVTEKGKDVELRCDPISGHTALYWYRQSLGQGLEFLIYFQGNSAPDKSGLPSDRFSAERTGGSVSTLTIQRTQQEDSAVYLCASSNPSSGPTSYEQYFGPGTRLTVT.

The CDR3 DNA sequence: TGTGCTAGTGGTGGACAGGGGGGAATCAATCAGCCCCAGCATTTT. Residues: CASGGQGGINQPQHF. The rearrangement joins TRBV12-5 to TRBJ1-5, with TRBD1 matching over 10 bases. CDR3 length: 15 amino acids. With 5 bases clipped from V and 3 bases from J, the junction kept 4 bases outside the gene matches. Germline V gene lookup returns CDR1 LGHNT and CDR2 FRNRAP.

The genes are TRBV5-4 and TRBJ2-3, with 7 bases lining up with TRBD2. This CDR3 has 16 residues. Looked up from germline, CDR1 is SGHNT and CDR2 is YYREEE (reference sequence). V dropped 1 base and J dropped 4; count of bases not matched to a gene: 9. CDR3 nucleotide sequence: TGTGCCAGCAGCTTGCGGGGGGTTGGGGCAGCAGATACGCAGTATTTT. The encoded protein is CASSLRGVGAADTQYF.

V and J are TRBV4-1 and TRBJ1-5; unclear D gene. Germline CDR1 MGHRA, CDR2 YSYEKL. The CDR3 is 15 amino acids. The V end was cut by 0 bases, the J end by 1 base, with 7 bases between. The CDR3 nucleotides are TGCGCCAGCAGCCAAGATTTACAGAGCAATCAGCCCCAGCATTTT. Translation: CASSQDLQSNQPQHF.

The chain is built from TRBV6-5 and TRBJ1-2; D is ambiguous. Germline loops: CDR1 MNHEY, CDR2 SVGAGI. The CDR3 spans 16 residues. The V end was cut by 0 bases, the J end by 4 bases, with 15 bases between. Here the CDR3 DNA reads TGTGCCAGCAGTTACTCATGGCCCCCAAGCGGCTATGGCTACACCTTC. Its translation: CASSYSWPPSGYGYTF.